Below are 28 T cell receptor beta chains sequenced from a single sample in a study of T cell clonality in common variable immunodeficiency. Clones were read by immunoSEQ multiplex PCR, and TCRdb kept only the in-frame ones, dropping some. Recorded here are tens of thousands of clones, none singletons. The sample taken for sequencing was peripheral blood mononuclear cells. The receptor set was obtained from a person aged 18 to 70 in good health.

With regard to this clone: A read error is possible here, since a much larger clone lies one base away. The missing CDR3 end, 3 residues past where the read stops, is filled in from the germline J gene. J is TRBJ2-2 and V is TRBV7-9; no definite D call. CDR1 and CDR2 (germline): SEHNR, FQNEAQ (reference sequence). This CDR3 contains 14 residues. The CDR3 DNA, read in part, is TGTGCCAGCAGCCCCAGTGGGCTTACAGAAAAG. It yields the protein CASSPSGLTEK. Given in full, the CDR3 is CASSPSGLTEKLFF.

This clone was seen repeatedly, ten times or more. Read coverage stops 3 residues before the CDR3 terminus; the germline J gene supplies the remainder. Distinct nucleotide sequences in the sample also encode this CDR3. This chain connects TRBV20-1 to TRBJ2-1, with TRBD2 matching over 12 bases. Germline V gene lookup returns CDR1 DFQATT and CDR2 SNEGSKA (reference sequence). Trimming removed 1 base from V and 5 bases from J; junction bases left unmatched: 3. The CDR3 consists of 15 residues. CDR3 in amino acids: CSARGTSGGNNEQFF. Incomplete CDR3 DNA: TGCAGTGCTAGAGGTACTAGCGGGGGGAACAATGAG.

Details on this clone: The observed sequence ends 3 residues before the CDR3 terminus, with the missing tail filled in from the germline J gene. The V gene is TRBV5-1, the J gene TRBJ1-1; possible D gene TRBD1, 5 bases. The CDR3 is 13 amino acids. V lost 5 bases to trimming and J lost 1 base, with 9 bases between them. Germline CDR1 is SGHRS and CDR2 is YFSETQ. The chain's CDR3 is CASRRGENTEAFF. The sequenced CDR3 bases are TGCGCCAGCAGACGGGGGGAGAACACTGAA.

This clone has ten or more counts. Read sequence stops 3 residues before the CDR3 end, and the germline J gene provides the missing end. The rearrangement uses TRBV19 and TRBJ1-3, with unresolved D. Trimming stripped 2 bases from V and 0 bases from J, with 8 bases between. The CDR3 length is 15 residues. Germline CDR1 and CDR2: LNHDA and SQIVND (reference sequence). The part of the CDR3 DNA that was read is TGTGCCAGTAGTATATCGGCAGGCTCTGGAAACACC. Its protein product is CASSISAGSGNT. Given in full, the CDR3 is CASSISAGSGNTIYF.

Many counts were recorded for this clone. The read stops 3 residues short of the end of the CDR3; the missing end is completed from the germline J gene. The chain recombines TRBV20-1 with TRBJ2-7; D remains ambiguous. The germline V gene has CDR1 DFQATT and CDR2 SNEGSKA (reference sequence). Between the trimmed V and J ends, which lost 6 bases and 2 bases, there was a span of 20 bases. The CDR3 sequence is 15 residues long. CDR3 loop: CSADPPDRSPYEQYF. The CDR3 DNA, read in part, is TGCAGTGCCGATCCCCCCGATAGATCACCCTACGAG.

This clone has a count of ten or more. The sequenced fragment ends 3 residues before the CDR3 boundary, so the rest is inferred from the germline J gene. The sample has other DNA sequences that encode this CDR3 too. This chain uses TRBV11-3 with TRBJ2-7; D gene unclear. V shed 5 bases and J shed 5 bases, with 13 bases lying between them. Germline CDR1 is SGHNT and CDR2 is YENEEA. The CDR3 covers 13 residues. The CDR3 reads CASSPNPGNEQYF. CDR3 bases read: TGTGCCAGCAGCCCGAACCCCGGTAACGAG.

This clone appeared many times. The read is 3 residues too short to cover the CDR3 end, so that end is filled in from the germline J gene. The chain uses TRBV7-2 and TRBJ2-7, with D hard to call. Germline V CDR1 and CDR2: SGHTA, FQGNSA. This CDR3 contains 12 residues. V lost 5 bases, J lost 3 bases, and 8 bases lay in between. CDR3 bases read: TGTGCCAGCAGCAAGAGACTCTACGAG. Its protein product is CASSKRLYE. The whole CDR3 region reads CASSKRLYEQYF.

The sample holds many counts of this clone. The CDR3 bases that were read are TGTGCCAGCAGCTTGGAAGGTAAATCCTATGGC. This encodes CASSLEGKSYG. The entire CDR3 reads CASSLEGKSYGYTF. This chain uses TRBV5-4 with TRBJ1-2; no clear D gene. The CDR3 end lies 3 residues beyond the end of the read and is filled in from the germline J gene. The germline V gene encodes CDR1 SGHNT and CDR2 YYREEE (reference sequence). V was pared by 0 bases and J by 4 bases, with 10 bases between. The CDR3 has 14 amino acids.

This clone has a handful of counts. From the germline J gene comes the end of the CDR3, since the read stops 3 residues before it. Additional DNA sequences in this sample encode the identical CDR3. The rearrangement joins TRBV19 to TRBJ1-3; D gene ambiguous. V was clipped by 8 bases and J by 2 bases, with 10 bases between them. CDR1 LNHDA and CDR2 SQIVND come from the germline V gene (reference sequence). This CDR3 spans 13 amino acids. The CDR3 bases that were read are TGTGCCAGTTGGGCGGGTCCTGGAAACACC. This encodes CASWAGPGNT. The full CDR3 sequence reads CASWAGPGNTIYF. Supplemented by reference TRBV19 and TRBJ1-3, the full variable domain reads DGGITQSPKYLFRKEGQNVTLSCEQNLNHDAMYWYRQDPGQGLRLIYYSQIVNDFQKGDIAEGYSVSREKKESFPLTVTSAQKNPTAFYLCASWAGPGNTIYFGEGSWLTVV.

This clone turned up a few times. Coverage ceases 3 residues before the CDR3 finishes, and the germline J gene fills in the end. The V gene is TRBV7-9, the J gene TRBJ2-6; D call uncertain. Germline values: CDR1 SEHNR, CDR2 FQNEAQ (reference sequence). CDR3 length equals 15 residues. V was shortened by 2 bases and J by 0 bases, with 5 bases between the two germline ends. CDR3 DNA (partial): TGTGCCAGCAGCTTAATCGGCTCTGGGGCCAACGTC. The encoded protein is CASSLIGSGANV. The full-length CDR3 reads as CASSLIGSGANVLTF.

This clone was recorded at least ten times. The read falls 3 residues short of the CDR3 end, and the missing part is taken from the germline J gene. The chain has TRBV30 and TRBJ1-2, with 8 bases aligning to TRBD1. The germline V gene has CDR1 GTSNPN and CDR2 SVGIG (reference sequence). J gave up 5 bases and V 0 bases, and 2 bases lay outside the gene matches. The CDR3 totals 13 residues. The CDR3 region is CAWSVRTGYGYTF. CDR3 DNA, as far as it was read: TGTGCCTGGAGTGTTCGGACAGGGTATGGC.

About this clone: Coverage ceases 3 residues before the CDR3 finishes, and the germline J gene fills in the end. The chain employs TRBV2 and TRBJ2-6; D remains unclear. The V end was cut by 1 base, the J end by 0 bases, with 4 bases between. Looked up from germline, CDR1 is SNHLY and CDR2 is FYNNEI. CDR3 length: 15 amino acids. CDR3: CASSEDRSGANVLTF. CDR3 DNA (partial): TGTGCCAGCAGTGAAGATCGCTCTGGGGCCAACGTC.

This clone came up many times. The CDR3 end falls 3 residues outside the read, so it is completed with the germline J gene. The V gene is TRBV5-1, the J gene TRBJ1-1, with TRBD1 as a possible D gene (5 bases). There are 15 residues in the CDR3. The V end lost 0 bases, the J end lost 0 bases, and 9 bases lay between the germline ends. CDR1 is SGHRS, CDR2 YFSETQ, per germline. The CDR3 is CASSLARGVNTEAFF. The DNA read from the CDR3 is TGCGCCAGCAGCTTGGCCCGGGGGGTGAACACTGAA.

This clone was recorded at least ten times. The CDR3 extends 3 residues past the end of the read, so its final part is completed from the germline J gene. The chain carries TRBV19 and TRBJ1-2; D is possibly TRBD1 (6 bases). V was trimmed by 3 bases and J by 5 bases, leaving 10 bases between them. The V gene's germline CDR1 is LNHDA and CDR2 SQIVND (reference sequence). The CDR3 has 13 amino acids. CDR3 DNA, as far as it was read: TGTGCCAGTAGTATGGCAACAGGGTATGGC. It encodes CASSMATGYG. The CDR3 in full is CASSMATGYGYTF. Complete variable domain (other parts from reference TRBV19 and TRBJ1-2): DGGITQSPKYLFRKEGQNVTLSCEQNLNHDAMYWYRQDPGQGLRLIYYSQIVNDFQKGDIAEGYSVSREKKESFPLTVTSAQKNPTAFYLCASSMATGYGYTFGSGTRLTVV.

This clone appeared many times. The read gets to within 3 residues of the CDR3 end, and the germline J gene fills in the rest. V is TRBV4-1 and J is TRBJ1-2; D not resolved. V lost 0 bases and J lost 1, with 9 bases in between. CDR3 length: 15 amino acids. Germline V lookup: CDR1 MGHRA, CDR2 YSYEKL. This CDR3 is CASSQESGSNYGYTF. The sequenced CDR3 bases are TGCGCCAGCAGCCAAGAGAGTGGCAGTAACTATGGC.

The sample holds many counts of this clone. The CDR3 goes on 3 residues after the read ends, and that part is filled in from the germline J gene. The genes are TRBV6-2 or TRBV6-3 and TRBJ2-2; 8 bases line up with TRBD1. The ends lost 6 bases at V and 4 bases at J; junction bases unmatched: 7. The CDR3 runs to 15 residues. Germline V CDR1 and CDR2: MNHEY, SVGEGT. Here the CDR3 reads CASSAGTGATGELFF. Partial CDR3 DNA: TGTGCCAGCAGCGCCGGGACAGGAGCCACCGGGGAG.

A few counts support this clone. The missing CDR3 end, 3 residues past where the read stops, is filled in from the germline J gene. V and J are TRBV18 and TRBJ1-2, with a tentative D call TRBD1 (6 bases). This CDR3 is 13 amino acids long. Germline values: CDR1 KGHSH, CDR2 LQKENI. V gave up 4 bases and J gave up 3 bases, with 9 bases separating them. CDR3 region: CASSQQGDYGYTF. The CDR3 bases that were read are TGTGCCAGCTCACAACAGGGTGACTATGGC.

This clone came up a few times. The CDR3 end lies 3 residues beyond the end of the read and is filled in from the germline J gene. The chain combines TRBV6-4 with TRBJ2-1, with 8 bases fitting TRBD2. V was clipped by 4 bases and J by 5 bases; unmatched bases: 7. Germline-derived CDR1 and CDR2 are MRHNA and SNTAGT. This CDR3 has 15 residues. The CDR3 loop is CASSAGRGADNEQFF. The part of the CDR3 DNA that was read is TGTGCCAGCAGTGCCGGGCGGGGGGCCGACAATGAG.

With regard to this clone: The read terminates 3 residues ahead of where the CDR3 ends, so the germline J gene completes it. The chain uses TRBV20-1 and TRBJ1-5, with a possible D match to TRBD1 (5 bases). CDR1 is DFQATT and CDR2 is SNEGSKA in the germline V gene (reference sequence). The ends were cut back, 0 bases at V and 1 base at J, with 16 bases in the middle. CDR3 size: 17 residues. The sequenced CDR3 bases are TGCAGTGCTAGAGAATGGGGCAGGGAGGTCAGCAATCAGCCC. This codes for CSAREWGREVSNQP. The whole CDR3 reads CSAREWGREVSNQPQHF.

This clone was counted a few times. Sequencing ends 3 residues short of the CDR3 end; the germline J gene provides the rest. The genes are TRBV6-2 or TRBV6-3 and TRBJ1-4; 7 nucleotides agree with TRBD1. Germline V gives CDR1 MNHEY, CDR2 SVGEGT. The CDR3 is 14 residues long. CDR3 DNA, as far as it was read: TGTGCCAGCACCCAGACAGGGCGGAATTCACCA. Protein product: CASTQTGRNSP. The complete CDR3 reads CASTQTGRNSPLFF.

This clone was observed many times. The CDR3 bases that were read are TGTGCCAGCAGTTACTCCCGGTTGTTTTCTCACGAG. Its protein is CASSYSRLFSHE. In full, the CDR3 is CASSYSRLFSHEQYF. This chain connects TRBV6-2 or TRBV6-3 to TRBJ2-7; D is ambiguous. The CDR3 end is not reached by the read, which stops 3 residues before it; the germline J gene fills it in. The CDR3 is 15 residues long. Trimming stripped 0 bases from V and 5 bases from J, with 14 bases between. Germline V lookup: CDR1 MNHEY, CDR2 SVGEGT.

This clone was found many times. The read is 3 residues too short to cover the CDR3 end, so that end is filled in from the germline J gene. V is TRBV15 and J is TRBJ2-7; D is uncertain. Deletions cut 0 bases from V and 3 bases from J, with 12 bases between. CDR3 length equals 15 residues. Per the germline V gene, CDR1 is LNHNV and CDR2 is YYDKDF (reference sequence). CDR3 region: CATSRERLADYEQYF. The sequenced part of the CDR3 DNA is TGTGCCACCAGCAGAGAAAGACTCGCAGACTACGAG.

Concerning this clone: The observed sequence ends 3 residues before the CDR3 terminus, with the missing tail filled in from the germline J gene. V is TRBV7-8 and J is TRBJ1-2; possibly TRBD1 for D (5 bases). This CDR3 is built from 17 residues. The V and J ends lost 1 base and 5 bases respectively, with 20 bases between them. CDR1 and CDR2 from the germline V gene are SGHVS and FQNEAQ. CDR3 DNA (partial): TGTGCCAGCAGCTTAGTGGGCAGGGTAGACTCCTTTTATGGC. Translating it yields CASSLVGRVDSFYG. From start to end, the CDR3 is CASSLVGRVDSFYGYTF.

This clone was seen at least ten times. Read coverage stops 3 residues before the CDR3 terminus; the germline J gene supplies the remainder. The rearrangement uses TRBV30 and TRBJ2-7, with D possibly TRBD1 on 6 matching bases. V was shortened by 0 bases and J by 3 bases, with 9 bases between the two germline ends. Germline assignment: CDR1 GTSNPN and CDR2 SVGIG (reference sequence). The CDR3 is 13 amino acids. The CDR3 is CAWSVGQYYEQYF. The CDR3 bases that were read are TGTGCCTGGAGTGTTGGACAGTACTACGAG.

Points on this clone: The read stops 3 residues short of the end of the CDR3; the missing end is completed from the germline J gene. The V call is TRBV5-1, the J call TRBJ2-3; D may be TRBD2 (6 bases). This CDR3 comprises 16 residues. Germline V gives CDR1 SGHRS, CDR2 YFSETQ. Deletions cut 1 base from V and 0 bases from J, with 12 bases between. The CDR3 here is CASSLTESGSTDTQYF. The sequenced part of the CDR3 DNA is TGCGCCAGCAGCTTGACTGAGAGCGGGAGCACAGATACG.

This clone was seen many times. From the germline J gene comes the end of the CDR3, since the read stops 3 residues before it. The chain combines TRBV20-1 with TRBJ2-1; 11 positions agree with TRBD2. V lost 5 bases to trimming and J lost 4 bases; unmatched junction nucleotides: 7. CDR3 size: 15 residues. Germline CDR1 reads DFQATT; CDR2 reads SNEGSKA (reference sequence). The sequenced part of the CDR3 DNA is TGCAGTGCTGCTAGCGGGGGGACTTCTTACAATGAG. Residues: CSAASGGTSYNE. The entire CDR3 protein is CSAASGGTSYNEQFF.

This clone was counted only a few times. The CDR3 here is CASSETSFGEQFF. The DNA read from the CDR3 is TGTGCCAGCAGCGAGACTAGCTTCGGTGAG. The chain carries TRBV6-4 and TRBJ2-1; 7 nucleotides align to TRBD2. Read sequence stops 3 residues before the CDR3 end, and the germline J gene provides the missing end. The CDR3 length is 13 residues. Germline V gene lookup returns CDR1 MRHNA and CDR2 SNTAGT. V lost 6 bases to trimming and J lost 9 bases; unmatched junction nucleotides: 8.

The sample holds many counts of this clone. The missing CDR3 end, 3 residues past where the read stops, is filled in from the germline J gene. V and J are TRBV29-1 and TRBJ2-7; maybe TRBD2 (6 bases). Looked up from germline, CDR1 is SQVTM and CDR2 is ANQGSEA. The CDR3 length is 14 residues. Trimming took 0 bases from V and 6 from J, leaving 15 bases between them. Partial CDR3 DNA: TGCAGCGTTGAAGAGGCGGGGACGACAGCCGAG. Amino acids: CSVEEAGTTAE. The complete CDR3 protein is CSVEEAGTTAEQYF.